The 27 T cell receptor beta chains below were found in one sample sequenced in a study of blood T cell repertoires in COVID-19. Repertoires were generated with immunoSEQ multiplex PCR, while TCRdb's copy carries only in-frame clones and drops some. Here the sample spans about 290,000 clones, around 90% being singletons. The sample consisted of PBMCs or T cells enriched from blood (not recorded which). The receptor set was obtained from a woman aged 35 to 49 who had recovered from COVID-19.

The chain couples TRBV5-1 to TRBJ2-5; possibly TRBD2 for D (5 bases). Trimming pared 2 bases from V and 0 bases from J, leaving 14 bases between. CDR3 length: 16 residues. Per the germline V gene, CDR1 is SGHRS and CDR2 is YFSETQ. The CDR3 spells CASSFGVARYQETQYF. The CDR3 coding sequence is TGCGCCAGCAGCTTCGGGGTTGCTCGGTACCAAGAGACCCAGTACTTC.

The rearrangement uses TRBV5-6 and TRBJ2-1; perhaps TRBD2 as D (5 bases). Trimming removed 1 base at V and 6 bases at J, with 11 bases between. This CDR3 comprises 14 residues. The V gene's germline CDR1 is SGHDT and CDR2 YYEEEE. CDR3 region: CASSLYRGSNEQFF. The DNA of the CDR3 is TGTGCCAGCAGCTTGTATCGGGGTAGCAATGAGCAGTTCTTC.

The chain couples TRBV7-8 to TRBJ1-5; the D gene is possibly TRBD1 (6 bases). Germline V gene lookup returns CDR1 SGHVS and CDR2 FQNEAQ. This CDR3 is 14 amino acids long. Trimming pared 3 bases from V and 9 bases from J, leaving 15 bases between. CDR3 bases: TGTGCCAGCAGCTTGTACAGGGAGGGTTGGCCCCAGCATTTT. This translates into CASSLYREGWPQHF.

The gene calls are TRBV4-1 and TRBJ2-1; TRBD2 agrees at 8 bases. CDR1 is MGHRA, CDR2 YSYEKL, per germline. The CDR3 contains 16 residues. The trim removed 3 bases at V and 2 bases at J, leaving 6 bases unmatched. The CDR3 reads CASSHPLADPYNEQFF. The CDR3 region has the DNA TGCGCCAGCAGCCACCCACTAGCGGATCCCTACAATGAGCAGTTCTTC.

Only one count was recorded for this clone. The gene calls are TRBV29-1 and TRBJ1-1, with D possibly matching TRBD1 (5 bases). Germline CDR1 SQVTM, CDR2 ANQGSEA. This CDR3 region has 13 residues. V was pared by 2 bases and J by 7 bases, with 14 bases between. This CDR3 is CSVERSGMSEAFF. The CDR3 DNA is TGCAGCGTTGAACGGTCAGGGATGAGTGAAGCTTTCTTT. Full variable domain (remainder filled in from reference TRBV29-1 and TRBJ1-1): SAVISQKPSRDICQRGTSLTIQCQVDSQVTMMFWYRQQPGQSLTLIATANQGSEATYESGFVIDKFPISRPNLTFSTLTVSNMSPEDSSIYLCSVERSGMSEAFFGQGTRLTVV.

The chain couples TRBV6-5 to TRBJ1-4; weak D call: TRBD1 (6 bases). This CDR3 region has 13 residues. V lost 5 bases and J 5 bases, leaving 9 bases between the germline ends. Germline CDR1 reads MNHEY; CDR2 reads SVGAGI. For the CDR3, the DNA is TGTGCCAGCAGTACAGGACAGAATGAAAAACTGTTTTTT. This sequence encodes CASSTGQNEKLFF.

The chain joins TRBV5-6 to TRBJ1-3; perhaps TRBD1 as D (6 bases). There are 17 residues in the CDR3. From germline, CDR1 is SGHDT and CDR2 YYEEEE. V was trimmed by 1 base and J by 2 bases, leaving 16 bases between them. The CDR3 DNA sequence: TGTGCCAGCAGCTTGTCTGCAGTGGCAGGGGCTGGAAACACCATATATTTT. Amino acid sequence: CASSLSAVAGAGNTIYF.

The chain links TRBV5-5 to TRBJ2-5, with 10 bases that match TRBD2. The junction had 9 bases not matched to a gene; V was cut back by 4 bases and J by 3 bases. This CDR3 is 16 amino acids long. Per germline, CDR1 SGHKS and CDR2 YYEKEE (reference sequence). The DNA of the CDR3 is TGTGCCAGCAGCCAAGATAGCGGGAGGCTGGAAGAGACCCAGTACTTC. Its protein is CASSQDSGRLEETQYF.

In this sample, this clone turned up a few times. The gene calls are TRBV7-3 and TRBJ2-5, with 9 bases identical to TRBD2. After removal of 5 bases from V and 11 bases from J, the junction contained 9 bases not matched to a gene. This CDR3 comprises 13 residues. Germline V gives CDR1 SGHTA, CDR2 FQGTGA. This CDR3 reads CASSPTTSGLQYF. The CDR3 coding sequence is TGTGCCAGCAGCCCTACGACTAGCGGCCTTCAGTACTTC.

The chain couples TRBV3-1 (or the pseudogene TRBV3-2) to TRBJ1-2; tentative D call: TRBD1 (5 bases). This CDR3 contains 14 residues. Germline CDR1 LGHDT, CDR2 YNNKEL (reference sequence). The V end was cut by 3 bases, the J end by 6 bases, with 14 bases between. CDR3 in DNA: TGTGCCAGCAGCCAGTGGACATCTCGAGATGGCTACACCTTC. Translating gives CASSQWTSRDGYTF.

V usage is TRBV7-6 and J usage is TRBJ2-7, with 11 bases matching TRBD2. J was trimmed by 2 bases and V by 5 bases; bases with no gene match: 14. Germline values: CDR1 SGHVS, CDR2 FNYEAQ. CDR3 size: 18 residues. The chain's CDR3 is CASSPGLAGATFAYEQYF. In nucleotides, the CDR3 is TGTGCCAGCAGCCCTGGACTAGCGGGCGCAACATTCGCCTACGAGCAGTACTTC.

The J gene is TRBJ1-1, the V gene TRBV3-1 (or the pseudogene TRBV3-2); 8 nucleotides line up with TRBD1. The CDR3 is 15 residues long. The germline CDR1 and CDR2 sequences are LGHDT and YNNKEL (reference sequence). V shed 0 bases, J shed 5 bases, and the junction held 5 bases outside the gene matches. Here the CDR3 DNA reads TGTGCCAGCAGCCAAGAGTGGACAGGGAGTACTGAAGCTTTCTTT. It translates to CASSQEWTGSTEAFF.

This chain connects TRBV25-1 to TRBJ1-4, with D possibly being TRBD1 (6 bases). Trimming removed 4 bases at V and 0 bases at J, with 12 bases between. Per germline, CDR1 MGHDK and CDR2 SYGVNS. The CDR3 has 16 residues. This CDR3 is CASSGMGAATNEKLFF. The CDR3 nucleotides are TGTGCCAGCAGTGGGATGGGGGCTGCAACTAATGAAAAACTGTTTTTT.

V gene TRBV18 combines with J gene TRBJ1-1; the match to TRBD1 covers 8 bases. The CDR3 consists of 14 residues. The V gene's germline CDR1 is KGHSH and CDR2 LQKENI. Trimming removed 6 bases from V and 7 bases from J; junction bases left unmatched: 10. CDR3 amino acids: CASSPSTGAREAFF. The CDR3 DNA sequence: TGTGCCAGCTCGCCCTCGACAGGGGCCCGTGAAGCTTTCTTT.

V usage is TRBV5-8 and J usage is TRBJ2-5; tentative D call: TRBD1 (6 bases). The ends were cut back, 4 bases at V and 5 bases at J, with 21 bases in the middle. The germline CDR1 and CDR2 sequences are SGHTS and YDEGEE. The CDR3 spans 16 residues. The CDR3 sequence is CASSRGTTGQWETQYF. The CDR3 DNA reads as TGTGCCAGCAGCCGGGGAACCACAGGGCAGTGGGAGACCCAGTACTTC.

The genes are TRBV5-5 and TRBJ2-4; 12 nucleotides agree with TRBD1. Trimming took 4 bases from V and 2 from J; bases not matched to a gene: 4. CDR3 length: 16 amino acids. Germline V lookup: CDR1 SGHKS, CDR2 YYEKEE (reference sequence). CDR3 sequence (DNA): TGTGCCAGCAGCCCAGGGACAGGGGGCTCCAAAAACATTCAGTACTTC. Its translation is CASSPGTGGSKNIQYF.

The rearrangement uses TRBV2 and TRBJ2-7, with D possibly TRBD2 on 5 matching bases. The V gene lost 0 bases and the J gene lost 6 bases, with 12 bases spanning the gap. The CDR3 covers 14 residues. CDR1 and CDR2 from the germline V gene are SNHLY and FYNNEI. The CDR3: CASSEASSAGEQYF. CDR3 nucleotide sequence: TGTGCCAGCAGTGAAGCGTCGAGCGCGGGCGAGCAGTACTTC. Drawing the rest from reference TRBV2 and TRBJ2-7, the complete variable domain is EPEVTQTPSHQVTQMGQEVILRCVPISNHLYFYWYRQILGQKVEFLVSFYNNEISEKSEIFDDQFSVERPDGSNFTLKIRSTKLEDSAMYFCASSEASSAGEQYFGPGTRLTVT.

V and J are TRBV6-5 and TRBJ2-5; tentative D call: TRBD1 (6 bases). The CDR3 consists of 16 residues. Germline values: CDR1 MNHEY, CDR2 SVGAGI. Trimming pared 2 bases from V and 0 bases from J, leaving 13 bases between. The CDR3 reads CASSYVGATNQETQYF. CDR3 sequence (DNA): TGTGCCAGCAGTTACGTGGGGGCCACCAACCAAGAGACCCAGTACTTC.

Here the CDR3 DNA reads TGCACCGTACTACCGACAGCCTCTACCGGGGAGCTGTTTTTT. Translation gives CTVLPTASTGELFF. V and J are TRBV29-1 and TRBJ2-2; TRBD1 is a possible D gene (5 bases). The CDR3 is 14 residues long. Germline V CDR1 and CDR2: SQVTM, ANQGSEA.

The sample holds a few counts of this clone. CDR3 nucleotide sequence: TGCGCCAGCAGTCGATTTGGGACAGGGTGCTCCTATAATTCACCCCTCCACTTT. It translates to CASSRFGTGCSYNSPLHF. The chain joins TRBV23-1 to TRBJ1-6; 9 positions match TRBD1. TRBV23-1 is filed as an ORF, its function uncertain. After removal of 4 bases from V and 0 bases from J, the junction contained 7 bases not matched to a gene. This CDR3 spans 18 amino acids.

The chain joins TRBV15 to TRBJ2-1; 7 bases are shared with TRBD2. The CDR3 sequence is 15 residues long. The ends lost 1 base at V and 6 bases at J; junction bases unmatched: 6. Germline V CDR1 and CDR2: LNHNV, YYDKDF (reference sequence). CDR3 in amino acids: CATSRGRGGGNEQFF. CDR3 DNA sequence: TGTGCCACCAGCAGAGGAAGGGGCGGGGGCAATGAGCAGTTCTTC.

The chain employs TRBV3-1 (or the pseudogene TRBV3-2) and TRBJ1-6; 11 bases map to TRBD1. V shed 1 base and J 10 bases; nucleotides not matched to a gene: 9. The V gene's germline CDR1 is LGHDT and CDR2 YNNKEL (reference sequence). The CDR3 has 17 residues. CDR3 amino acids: CASSQAGTGGWKSPLHF. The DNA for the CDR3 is TGTGCCAGCAGCCAAGCTGGGACAGGGGGATGGAAATCACCCCTCCACTTT.

CDR3 DNA: TGTGCCAGCAGTTTAATCCAGAACACTGAAGCTTTCTTT. It specifies CASSLIQNTEAFF. The J gene is TRBJ1-1, the V gene TRBV27; D remains ambiguous. Germline V gene data show CDR1 as MNHEY and CDR2 as SMNVEV (reference sequence). The CDR3 loop spans 13 amino acids. Trimming shortened V by 2 bases and J by 1 base, and 5 bases separated the two germline ends.

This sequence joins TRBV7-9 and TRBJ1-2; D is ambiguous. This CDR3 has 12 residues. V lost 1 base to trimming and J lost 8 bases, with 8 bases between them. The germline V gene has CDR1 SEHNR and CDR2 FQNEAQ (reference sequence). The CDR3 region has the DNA TGTGCCAGCAGCTTAGGAGGCGGCGGCTACACCTTC. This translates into CASSLGGGGYTF.

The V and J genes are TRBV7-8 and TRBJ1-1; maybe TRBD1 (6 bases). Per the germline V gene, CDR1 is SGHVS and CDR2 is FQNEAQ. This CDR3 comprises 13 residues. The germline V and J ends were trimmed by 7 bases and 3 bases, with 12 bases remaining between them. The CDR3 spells CASTSGQYTEAFF. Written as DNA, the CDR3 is TGTGCCAGCACCTCCGGACAGTACACTGAAGCTTTCTTT.

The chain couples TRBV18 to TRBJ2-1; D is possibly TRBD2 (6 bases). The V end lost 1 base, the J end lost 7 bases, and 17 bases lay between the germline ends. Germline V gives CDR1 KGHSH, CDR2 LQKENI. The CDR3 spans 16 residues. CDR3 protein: CASSPRGGLVWNEQFF. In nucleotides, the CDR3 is TGTGCCAGCTCACCACGGGGAGGATTAGTTTGGAATGAGCAGTTCTTC.

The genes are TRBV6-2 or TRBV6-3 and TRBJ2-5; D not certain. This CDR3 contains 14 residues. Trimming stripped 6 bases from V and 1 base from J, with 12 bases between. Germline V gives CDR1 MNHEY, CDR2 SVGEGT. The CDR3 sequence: CASSPARLQETQYF. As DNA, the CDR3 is TGTGCCAGCAGCCCCGCGCGGCTCCAAGAGACCCAGTACTTC.